The 12 T cell receptor beta chains given below trace back to one sample, sequenced in a study of OX40 agonist ivuxolimab in advanced cancers. Assay used: immunoSEQ multiplex PCR; TCRdb lists only in-frame clones, some missing. This repertoire shows 77,000 or so clones, approximately 92% found once; its top ten account for 10%. Sequenced here: CD4+ or CD8+ T cells sorted from blood, sampled in a trial of the OX40 agonist ivuxolimab. The origin of the receptors is an adult with an advanced solid tumor such as melanoma, head and neck, liver or kidney cancer.

V is TRBV5-6 and J is TRBJ2-2; D uncertain. The length of the CDR3 is 15 residues. V shed 0 bases and J shed 5 bases, with 11 bases lying between them. CDR1 is SGHDT and CDR2 is YYEEEE in the germline V gene. CDR3 in amino acids: CASSLASQPTGELFF. The CDR3 nucleotides read TGTGCCAGCAGCTTGGCGTCACAGCCGACCGGGGAGCTGTTTTTT.

The chain combines TRBV4-1 with TRBJ1-2, with D perhaps matching TRBD1 (6 bases). This CDR3 has 18 amino acids. Germline lookup yields CDR1 MGHRA and CDR2 YSYEKL. V lost 0 bases and J lost 5, with 22 bases in between. The CDR3 protein is CASSQDPSLGNRAYGYTF. Written as DNA, the CDR3 is TGCGCCAGCAGCCAAGATCCGAGTTTAGGGAACAGGGCGTATGGCTACACCTTC.

The chain is built from TRBV7-6 and TRBJ2-5; 9 nucleotides line up with TRBD2. CDR3 length: 15 residues. Germline V gives CDR1 SGHVS, CDR2 FNYEAQ. V was pared by 7 bases and J by 4 bases, with 10 bases of the junction left unmatched. This CDR3 reads CASTPRAGGAETQYF. The CDR3 DNA is TGTGCCAGCACTCCCAGGGCGGGGGGGGCAGAGACCCAGTACTTC. Full variable domain (rest looked up from reference TRBV7-6 and TRBJ2-5): GAGVSQSPRYKVTKRGQDVALRCDPISGHVSLYWYRQALGQGPEFLTYFNYEAQQDKSGLPNDRFSAERPEGSISTLTIQRTEQRDSAMYRCASTPRAGGAETQYFGPGTRLLVL.

The chain carries TRBV19 and TRBJ2-6; the D gene is possibly TRBD2 (6 bases). Trimming cost V 5 bases and J 0 bases, with 11 bases left between them. The CDR3 is 16 residues long. Germline CDR1 is LNHDA and CDR2 is SQIVND (reference sequence). CDR3 region: CASSSDYPSGANVLTF. For the CDR3, the DNA is TGTGCCAGTAGTTCGGACTATCCCTCTGGGGCCAACGTCCTGACTTTC.

This clone is a singleton in its sample. V and J are TRBV6-4 and TRBJ2-2; no reliable D call. This CDR3 spans 15 amino acids. CDR1 is MRHNA, CDR2 SNTAGT, per germline. The ends were cut back, 3 bases at V and 1 base at J, with 9 bases in the middle. CDR3 DNA sequence: TGTGCCAGCAGTGATACAGTGTTGAACACCGGGGAGCTGTTTTTT. It specifies CASSDTVLNTGELFF.

The rearrangement uses TRBV6-5 and TRBJ1-1, with 9 bases matching TRBD1. The germline V gene encodes CDR1 MNHEY and CDR2 SVGAGI. CDR3 length: 16 amino acids. The V and J ends lost 2 bases and 1 base, in that order; junction bases with no gene match: 5. The CDR3 sequence: CASSYGTGFWNTEAFF. The CDR3 DNA reads as TGTGCCAGCAGTTACGGGACAGGGTTTTGGAACACTGAAGCTTTCTTT.

The V call is TRBV27, the J call TRBJ1-2; TRBD1 might be the D (5 bases). The CDR3 runs to 16 residues. Germline CDR1 and CDR2: MNHEY and SMNVEV (reference sequence). Between the trimmed V and J ends, which lost 0 bases and 4 bases, there was a span of 15 bases. This CDR3 is CASSLSGGIGLYGYTF. Here the CDR3 DNA reads TGTGCCAGCAGTTTATCCGGGGGGATTGGGCTCTATGGCTACACCTTC.

The sample holds one count of this clone. The chain uses TRBV7-9 and TRBJ1-2; no clear D. Germline V gene data show CDR1 as SEHNR and CDR2 as FQNEAQ (reference sequence). The V end lost 0 bases, the J end lost 4 bases, and 9 bases lay between the germline ends. The CDR3 spans 14 residues. The CDR3 DNA is TGTGCCAGCAGCTTAGCCCCAGATTCCTATGGCTACACCTTC. This sequence encodes CASSLAPDSYGYTF.

CDR3 residues: CASSPGTDTQYF. CDR3 DNA sequence: TGTGCCAGCAGCCCCGGCACAGATACGCAGTATTTT. The genes are TRBV5-6 and TRBJ2-3; D uncertain. The CDR3 length is 12 residues. The V gene's germline CDR1 is SGHDT and CDR2 YYEEEE. V lost 4 bases to trimming and J lost 1 base, with 4 bases between them.

J is TRBJ1-1 and V is TRBV7-9; no reliable D call. The CDR3 totals 14 residues. CDR1 is SEHNR, CDR2 FQNEAQ, per germline (reference sequence). Trimming cost V 5 bases and J 0 bases, with 10 bases left between them. The CDR3 sequence is CASSPPGMNTEAFF. The CDR3 DNA reads TGTGCCAGCAGCCCTCCGGGCATGAACACTGAAGCTTTCTTT. Combining the CDR3 with reference TRBV7-9 and TRBJ1-1 gives the whole variable domain DTGVSQNPRHKITKRGQNVTFRCDPISEHNRLYWYRQTLGQGPEFLTYFQNEAQLEKSRLLSDRFSAERPKGSFSTLEIQRTEQGDSAMYLCASSPPGMNTEAFFGQGTRLTVV.

In nucleotides, the CDR3 is TGTGCCAGCAGCGTCGGGGAGAGTGCAGATACGCAGTATTTT. Its protein is CASSVGESADTQYF. This chain links TRBV9 with TRBJ2-3; D is perhaps TRBD2 (5 bases). Trimming shortened V by 2 bases and J by 4 bases, and 11 bases separated the two germline ends. Germline loops: CDR1 SGDLS, CDR2 YYNGEE. The CDR3 extends over 14 amino acids. Together with reference TRBV9 and TRBJ2-3, the CDR3 gives the full variable domain: DSGVTQTPKHLITATGQRVTLRCSPRSGDLSVYWYQQSLDQGLQFLIQYYNGEERAKGNILERFSAQQFPDLHSELNLSSLELGDSALYFCASSVGESADTQYFGPGTRLTVL.

The chain is built from TRBV11-2 and TRBJ2-3, with D possibly being TRBD2 (5 bases). The CDR3 totals 16 residues. Trimming took 3 bases from V and 2 from J, leaving 15 bases between them. Germline-derived CDR1 and CDR2 are SGHAT and FQNNGV. Here the CDR3 DNA reads TGTGCCAGCAGCTTGTATTCGGGGATAAACACAGATACGCAGTATTTT. Its translation: CASSLYSGINTDTQYF.